This is a list of T cell receptor beta chains from one sample in a study of blood T cell repertoires in COVID-19. Sequencing was performed with immunoSEQ multiplex PCR; in TCRdb, only in-frame clones are kept and a portion is missing. The sample lists about 430,000 clones, approximately 90% occurring once. Material: peripheral blood. Receptor source: a man aged 18 to 35 with COVID-19, enrolled during active disease. Each CDR3 is given with its conserved first and last residue. The order of the fields is CDR3 length, J gene, D gene, V gene, clone size, CDR3 protein, CDR3 DNA. A D gene is named only where the DNA matches it firmly. Some rows mark clone size as missing; the rest say once, few, many or name a class of expanded clone.

CDR3 length: 15
J gene: TRBJ1-4
D gene: TRBD1
V gene: TRBV5-5
clone size: few
CDR3 protein: CASSRWGQGEEKLFF
CDR3 DNA: TGTGCCAGCAGCCGGTGGGGACAGGGTGAGGAAAAACTGTTTTTT

CDR3 length: 15
J gene: TRBJ2-3
D gene: TRBD2
V gene: TRBV3-1/TRBV3-2
clone size: -
CDR3 protein: CASSPPRGGRDTQYF
CDR3 DNA: TGTGCCAGCAGTCCCCCGCGGGGGGGCAGAGATACGCAGTATTTT

CDR3 length: 15
J gene: TRBJ2-7
D gene: TRBD1
V gene: TRBV6-5
clone size: -
CDR3 protein: CASSLGQGRSYEQYF
CDR3 DNA: TGTGCCAGCTCCCTGGGACAGGGGAGATCCTACGAGCAGTACTTC

CDR3 length: 16
J gene: TRBJ2-1
D gene: TRBD2
V gene: TRBV15
clone size: once
CDR3 protein: CATSKGPSGGADEQFF
CDR3 DNA: TGTGCCACCAGCAAGGGTCCCAGCGGGGGGGCAGATGAGCAGTTCTTC

CDR3 length: 15
J gene: TRBJ1-5
D gene: -
V gene: TRBV7-2
clone size: -
CDR3 protein: CASSLALRGNQPQHF
CDR3 DNA: TGTGCCAGCAGCTTAGCTTTGAGGGGCAATCAGCCCCAGCATTTT

CDR3 length: 15
J gene: TRBJ2-7
D gene: TRBD2
V gene: TRBV9
clone size: -
CDR3 protein: CASSRAGGPSYEQYF
CDR3 DNA: TGTGCCAGCAGCCGAGCGGGGGGACCGTCCTACGAGCAGTACTTC

CDR3 length: 15
J gene: TRBJ2-1
D gene: -
V gene: TRBV27
clone size: -
CDR3 protein: CASSFGSLSYNEQFF
CDR3 DNA: TGTGCCAGCAGTTTTGGGAGTCTCTCCTACAATGAGCAGTTCTTC

CDR3 length: 17
J gene: TRBJ2-2
D gene: TRBD2
V gene: TRBV18
clone size: -
CDR3 protein: CASSPPLAGPNTGELFF
CDR3 DNA: TGTGCCAGCTCACCACCTCTAGCGGGCCCGAACACCGGGGAGCTGTTTTTT

CDR3 length: 16
J gene: TRBJ2-7
D gene: TRBD2
V gene: TRBV11-2
clone size: -
CDR3 protein: CASSPRLAGDSYEQYF
CDR3 DNA: TGTGCCAGCAGCCCTAGACTAGCGGGGGACTCCTACGAGCAGTACTTC

CDR3 length: 15
J gene: TRBJ2-1
D gene: TRBD2
V gene: TRBV11-3
clone size: -
CDR3 protein: CASSSTSGSTLAQFF
CDR3 DNA: TGTGCCAGCAGTTCGACTAGCGGGAGTACTTTGGCGCAGTTCTTC

CDR3 length: 13
J gene: TRBJ2-3
D gene: TRBD2
V gene: TRBV29-1
clone size: -
CDR3 protein: CSALAGDTDTQYF
CDR3 DNA: TGCAGCGCCTTAGCGGGTGATACAGATACGCAGTATTTT

CDR3 length: 15
J gene: TRBJ2-7
D gene: TRBD1
V gene: TRBV19
clone size: -
CDR3 protein: CASRHSGTGLYEQYF
CDR3 DNA: TGTGCCAGCCGACACTCCGGGACAGGACTCTACGAGCAGTACTTC

CDR3 length: 15
J gene: TRBJ2-1
D gene: TRBD2
V gene: TRBV20-1
clone size: -
CDR3 protein: CSASKLAGQYNEQFF
CDR3 DNA: TGCAGTGCTAGTAAGCTAGCGGGGCAATACAATGAGCAGTTCTTC

CDR3 length: 15
J gene: TRBJ1-5
D gene: -
V gene: TRBV24-1
clone size: -
CDR3 protein: CATGAGSGVNQPQHF
CDR3 DNA: TGTGCCACCGGGGCTGGATCAGGAGTCAATCAGCCCCAGCATTTT

CDR3 length: 15
J gene: TRBJ1-4
D gene: TRBD1
V gene: TRBV7-9
clone size: -
CDR3 protein: CASSSRTGDSEKLFF
CDR3 DNA: TGTGCCAGCAGCTCCCGGACGGGGGACAGCGAAAAACTGTTTTTT

CDR3 length: 14
J gene: TRBJ1-2
D gene: -
V gene: TRBV24-1
clone size: -
CDR3 protein: CATSDQSINYGYTF
CDR3 DNA: TGTGCCACCAGTGATCAGTCCATTAACTATGGCTACACCTTC

CDR3 length: 14
J gene: TRBJ2-7
D gene: -
V gene: TRBV5-6
clone size: -
CDR3 protein: CASSLAASSYEQYF
CDR3 DNA: TGTGCCAGCAGCTTGGCAGCGTCATCCTACGAGCAGTACTTC

CDR3 length: 15
J gene: TRBJ2-3
D gene: TRBD1
V gene: TRBV10-1
clone size: -
CDR3 protein: CASGNTGTGEHTQYF
CDR3 DNA: TGCGCCAGCGGGAATACCGGGACAGGGGAACATACGCAGTATTTT

CDR3 length: 13
J gene: TRBJ2-3
D gene: -
V gene: TRBV5-4
clone size: -
CDR3 protein: CASSRTGSNTQYF
CDR3 DNA: TGTGCCAGCAGCCGTACAGGGTCCAATACGCAGTATTTT

CDR3 length: 14
J gene: TRBJ1-6
D gene: -
V gene: TRBV7-9
clone size: -
CDR3 protein: CASRPTGADSPLHF
CDR3 DNA: TGTGCCAGCAGACCTACAGGCGCCGATTCACCCCTCCACTTT

CDR3 length: 16
J gene: TRBJ2-2
D gene: -
V gene: TRBV20-1
clone size: -
CDR3 protein: CSASLRGLMFTGELFF
CDR3 DNA: TGCAGTGCTAGTCTCAGGGGATTGATGTTTACCGGGGAGCTGTTTTTT